This record concerns one TCR beta chain sequence. Its antigen is not identified. The sample belongs to a study of T-cell memory formation after mild COVID-19. Study results and caveats: A balance of CD4 and CD8 characterized clones contracting day 15 to 85, whereas later expanders leaned CD4+. Clones that contracted clustered mainly in CM and EM if CD4+ and in EMRA if CD8+.

Germline CDR1 and CDR2: MNHEY and SMNVEV (reference sequence). With 2 bases clipped from V and 5 bases from J, the junction kept 5 bases outside the gene matches. CDR3 length: 15 residues. MiXCR, run by TCRdb on the 5' RACE reads, gives a single entry per CDR3 protein. The sample has hundreds of thousands of distinct CDR3 sequences; roughly 8.2% are singletons. The chain is built from TRBV27 and TRBJ2-1, with 8 bases lining up with TRBD2. This TCR was sampled from a man between 18 and 35 years old who had mild COVID-19 (a few samples of this study predate the infection). Cell type and time point are not known. Sequencing was performed on PBMCs or a T cell subset sorted from them (not recorded which). The CDR3: CASSLREGTHNEQFF. Written as DNA, the CDR3 is TGTGCCAGCAGTTTACGGGAGGGAACCCACAATGAGCAGTTCTTC.